The next 20 T cell receptor beta chains were all read from a single sample in a study of blood T cell repertoires in COVID-19. This table comes from immunoSEQ multiplex PCR, and its TCRdb copy is limited to in-frame clones, with some not included. The sample lists around 180,000 clones, approximately 86% seen once, with around 2.3% in the top ten. Sample: peripheral blood. These receptors were taken from a man in his 70s with active or convalescent COVID-19.

The rearrangement uses TRBV28 and TRBJ1-5, with a weak D call TRBD1 (6 bases). Per germline, CDR1 MDHEN and CDR2 SYDVKM. Trimming stripped 6 bases from V and 0 bases from J, with 12 bases between. CDR3 length: 15 residues. The CDR3 spells CASSQTGPSNQPQHF. CDR3 DNA sequence: TGTGCCAGCAGCCAAACAGGGCCTAGCAATCAGCCCCAGCATTTT.

This chain connects TRBV5-5 to TRBJ1-4; 8 bases match TRBD1. The V gene's germline CDR1 is SGHKS and CDR2 YYEKEE (reference sequence). The trim removed 6 bases at V and 3 bases at J, leaving 10 bases unmatched. The CDR3 is made up of 16 amino acids. CDR3 sequence (DNA): TGTGCCAGCACCCCATCAGGGGGCGACGCTAATGAAAAACTGTTTTTT. It yields the protein CASTPSGGDANEKLFF.

The rearrangement joins TRBV19 to TRBJ1-5; TRBD1 agrees at 10 bases. Germline-derived CDR1 and CDR2 are LNHDA and SQIVND (reference sequence). V was pared by 1 base and J by 7 bases, with 1 base of the junction left unmatched. The CDR3 loop spans 14 amino acids. CDR3: CASSIGGQGQPQHF. For the CDR3, the DNA is TGTGCCAGTAGTATAGGGGGACAGGGGCAGCCCCAGCATTTT.

The V and J genes are TRBV5-4 and TRBJ1-5; D possibly corresponds to TRBD1 (6 bases). Trimming shortened V by 0 bases and J by 3 bases, and 10 bases separated the two germline ends. This CDR3 region has 15 residues. Germline V gene lookup returns CDR1 SGHNT and CDR2 YYREEE (reference sequence). This CDR3 is CASSLGRGVNQPQHF. The DNA of the CDR3 is TGTGCCAGCAGCTTGGGCAGGGGCGTCAATCAGCCCCAGCATTTT.

This clone came up once. This sequence joins TRBV27 and TRBJ2-7; 10 bases are a match to TRBD2. The V gene's germline CDR1 is MNHEY and CDR2 SMNVEV (reference sequence). V gave up 5 bases and J gave up 4 bases; unmatched junction bases: 5. The CDR3 length is 14 residues. The DNA for the CDR3 is TGTGCCAGCAGTCTAGCGGGAGTCAGGTACGAGCAGTACTTC. This sequence encodes CASSLAGVRYEQYF.

The V call is TRBV6-5, the J call TRBJ2-7, with TRBD1 matching over 10 bases. The CDR3 extends over 14 amino acids. After removal of 6 bases from V and 2 bases from J, the junction contained 4 bases not matched to a gene. Germline V gene lookup returns CDR1 MNHEY and CDR2 SVGAGI. The CDR3: CASRPGTGAYEQYF. The CDR3 nucleotides are TGTGCCAGCAGGCCCGGGACAGGGGCCTACGAGCAGTACTTC.

V usage is TRBV20-1 and J usage is TRBJ1-2, with D perhaps matching TRBD1 (5 bases). V was clipped by 0 bases and J by 9 bases, with 8 bases between them. CDR1 is DFQATT, CDR2 SNEGSKA, per germline (reference sequence). CDR3 size: 11 residues. The CDR3: CSAREGVRYTF. The CDR3 DNA is TGCAGTGCTAGAGAAGGGGTGCGCTACACCTTC.

The chain uses TRBV9 and TRBJ2-7, with 8 positions matching TRBD1. This CDR3 comprises 15 residues. The germline CDR1 and CDR2 sequences are SGDLS and YYNGEE. Germline trimming cut 3 bases from V and 2 bases from J; bases unmatched to any gene: 7. The CDR3 DNA is TGTGCCAGCAGCGCCGAGGGACAGGCCCCCTACGAGCAGTACTTC. Protein sequence: CASSAEGQAPYEQYF.

V gene TRBV19 combines with J gene TRBJ2-7; a possible D gene is TRBD1 (7 bases). This CDR3 comprises 12 residues. Trimming took off 9 bases at V and 3 bases at J, with 12 bases between the two ends. Germline V gives CDR1 LNHDA, CDR2 SQIVND (reference sequence). The CDR3 DNA sequence: TGTGCCAGCAGGGGGGACGGCTACGAGCAGTACTTC. Its translation is CASRGDGYEQYF.

This sequence joins TRBV30 and TRBJ2-7; D is perhaps TRBD1 (6 bases). Per the germline V gene, CDR1 is GTSNPN and CDR2 is SVGIG (reference sequence). Trimming cost V 2 bases and J 7 bases, with 18 bases left between them. The CDR3 is 14 residues long. The CDR3 region has the DNA TGTGCCTGGAGTCGGGGCAGGGGCCCCTGGGAGCAGTACTTC. It translates to CAWSRGRGPWEQYF.

The V gene is TRBV29-1, the J gene TRBJ2-5; D not resolved. V was pared by 0 bases and J by 4 bases, with 9 bases between. Germline V lookup: CDR1 SQVTM, CDR2 ANQGSEA. The CDR3 contains 13 residues. CDR3 in DNA: TGCAGCGTTGAAGAGAACCTGGCAGAGACCCAGTACTTC. This encodes CSVEENLAETQYF.

The chain recombines TRBV28 with TRBJ1-6, with 8 bases lining up with TRBD1. J lost 10 bases, V lost 3 bases, and 14 bases had no gene match. Germline CDR1 is MDHEN and CDR2 is SYDVKM. The CDR3 is 17 residues long. The CDR3 nucleotides read TGTGCCAGCAGTTTCGGCAGGGGGCGCATGTTTGGATCACCCCTCCACTTT. Translated, it gives CASSFGRGRMFGSPLHF.

The chain uses TRBV28 and TRBJ2-6; perhaps TRBD1 as D (5 bases). The CDR3 contains 17 residues. Trimming removed 8 bases from V and 3 bases from J, with 20 bases in between. Per germline, CDR1 MDHEN and CDR2 SYDVKM. The CDR3 sequence: CASGAGIPSSGANVLTF. CDR3 bases: TGTGCCAGCGGGGCAGGGATCCCCAGTAGTGGGGCCAACGTCCTGACTTTC.

V usage is TRBV9 and J usage is TRBJ1-5, with D maybe TRBD1 (6 bases). This CDR3 comprises 16 residues. V was cut by 1 base and J by 0 bases, with 11 bases left in between. Germline V gene sequence: CDR1 SGDLS, CDR2 YYNGEE. Here the CDR3 DNA reads TGTGCCAGCAGCGTAACGACAGGCTTTAGCAATCAGCCCCAGCATTTT. Protein sequence: CASSVTTGFSNQPQHF.

The chain carries TRBV4-1 and TRBJ2-4, with D perhaps matching TRBD1 (6 bases). Germline V gives CDR1 MGHRA, CDR2 YSYEKL. V lost 0 bases, J lost 6 bases, and 6 bases lay in between. The CDR3 is 13 amino acids. The CDR3 spells CASSQDRGNIQYF. Written as DNA, the CDR3 is TGCGCCAGCAGCCAAGACAGGGGAAACATTCAGTACTTC.

The J gene is TRBJ1-4, the V gene TRBV28, with unresolved D. Trimming cost V 2 bases and J 8 bases, with 12 bases left between them. The CDR3 totals 14 residues. In germline, CDR1 is MDHEN, CDR2 SYDVKM. CDR3 amino acids: CASSLGGSGEKLFF. The DNA of the CDR3 is TGTGCCAGCAGTTTAGGAGGGAGCGGCGAAAAACTGTTTTTT.

V gene TRBV18 combines with J gene TRBJ2-5, with D possibly matching TRBD2 (6 bases). Trimming cost V 6 bases and J 5 bases, with 10 bases left between them. CDR3 length: 12 amino acids. Germline V gives CDR1 KGHSH, CDR2 LQKENI. Written as DNA, the CDR3 is TGTGCCAGCTCCAGCGGAGGGGAGACCCAGTACTTC. Translated, it gives CASSSGGETQYF.

The chain carries TRBV27 and TRBJ2-7; TRBD2 agrees at 8 bases. Germline CDR1 and CDR2: MNHEY and SMNVEV (reference sequence). The V and J ends lost 5 bases and 2 bases, in that order; junction bases with no gene match: 8. The CDR3 sequence is 15 residues long. CDR3 protein: CASSTSSGRAYEQYF. The DNA of the CDR3 is TGTGCCAGCAGTACCTCCAGCGGGAGAGCCTACGAGCAGTACTTC.

Written as DNA, the CDR3 is TGTGCCATCAGTGAGGTACAGGGGACAGATACGCAGTATTTT. Translation: CAISEVQGTDTQYF. The chain combines TRBV10-3 with TRBJ2-3; 7 bases are shared with TRBD1. Germline-derived CDR1 and CDR2 are ENHRY and SYGVKD. The CDR3 consists of 14 residues. V trimming: 2 bases; J trimming: 3 bases; junction bases outside the gene matches: 2.

With respect to this clone: The junction departs from the called germline gene at one end, perhaps through a read error. The chain carries TRBV7-2 and TRBJ1-2; TRBD1 aligns across 9 bases. Germline values: CDR1 SGHTA, CDR2 FQGNSA. This CDR3 has 14 amino acids. The CDR3 region is CASSLESGQGPPSF. CDR3 bases: TGTGCCAGCAGCTTGGAGTCCGGACAGGGGCCTCCGTCCTTC. The full variable domain, in which reference TRBV7-2 and TRBJ1-2 provide the parts outside the CDR3, is GAGVSQSPSNKVTEKGKDVELRCDPISGHTALYWYRQSLGQGLEFLIYFQGNSAPDKSGLPSDRFSAERTGGSVSTLTIQRTQQEDSAVYLCASSLESGQGPPSFGSGTRLTVV.